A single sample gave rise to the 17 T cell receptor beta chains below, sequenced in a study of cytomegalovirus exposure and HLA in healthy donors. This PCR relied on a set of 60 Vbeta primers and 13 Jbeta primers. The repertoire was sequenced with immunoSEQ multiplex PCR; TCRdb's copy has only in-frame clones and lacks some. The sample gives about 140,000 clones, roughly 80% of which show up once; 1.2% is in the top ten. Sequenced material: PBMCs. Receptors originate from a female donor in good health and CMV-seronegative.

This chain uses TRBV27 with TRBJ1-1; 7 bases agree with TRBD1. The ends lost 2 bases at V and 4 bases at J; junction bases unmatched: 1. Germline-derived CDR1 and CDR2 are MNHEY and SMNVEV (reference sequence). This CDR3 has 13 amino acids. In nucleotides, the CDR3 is TGTGCCAGCAGTTTAAGACAGGGCACTGAAGCTTTCTTT. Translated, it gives CASSLRQGTEAFF.

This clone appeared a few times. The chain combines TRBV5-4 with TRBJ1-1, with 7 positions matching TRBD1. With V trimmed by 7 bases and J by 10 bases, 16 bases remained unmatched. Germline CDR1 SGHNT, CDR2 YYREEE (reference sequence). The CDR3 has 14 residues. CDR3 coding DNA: TGTGCCAGCCCCTCCAAGGGGGCCGTTGGTGGAGCTTTCTTT. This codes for CASPSKGAVGGAFF.

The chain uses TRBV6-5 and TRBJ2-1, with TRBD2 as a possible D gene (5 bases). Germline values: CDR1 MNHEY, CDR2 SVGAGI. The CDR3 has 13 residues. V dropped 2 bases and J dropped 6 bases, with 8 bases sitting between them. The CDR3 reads CASSYGSSNEQFF. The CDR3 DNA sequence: TGTGCCAGCAGTTACGGGAGTAGCAATGAGCAGTTCTTC.

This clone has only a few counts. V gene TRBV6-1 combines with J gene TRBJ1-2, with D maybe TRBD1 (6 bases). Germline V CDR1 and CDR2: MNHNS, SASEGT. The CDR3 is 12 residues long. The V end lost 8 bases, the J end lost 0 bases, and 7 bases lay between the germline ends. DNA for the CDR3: TGTGCCAGCGGACAGACTAACTATGGCTACACCTTC. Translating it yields CASGQTNYGYTF.

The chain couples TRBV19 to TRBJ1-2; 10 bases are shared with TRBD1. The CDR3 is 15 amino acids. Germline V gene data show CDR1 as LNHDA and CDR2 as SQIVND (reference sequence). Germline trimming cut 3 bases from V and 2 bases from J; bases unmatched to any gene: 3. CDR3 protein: CASSIPGQGNYGYTF. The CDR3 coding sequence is TGTGCCAGTAGTATCCCGGGACAGGGGAACTATGGCTACACCTTC.

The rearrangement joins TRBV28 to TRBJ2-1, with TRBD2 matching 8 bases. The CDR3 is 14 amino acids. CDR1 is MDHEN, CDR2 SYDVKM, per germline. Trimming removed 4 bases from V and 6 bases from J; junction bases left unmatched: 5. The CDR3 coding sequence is TGTGCCAGCAGTTCGCGGCTAGCGGGCAATGAGCAGTTCTTC. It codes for CASSSRLAGNEQFF.

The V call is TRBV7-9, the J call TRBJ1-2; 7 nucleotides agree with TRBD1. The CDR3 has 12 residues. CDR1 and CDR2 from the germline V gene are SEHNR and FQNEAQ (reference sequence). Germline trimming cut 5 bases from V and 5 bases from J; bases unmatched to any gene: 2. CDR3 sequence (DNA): TGTGCCAGCAGCACGACAGGGTATGGCTACACCTTC. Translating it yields CASSTTGYGYTF.

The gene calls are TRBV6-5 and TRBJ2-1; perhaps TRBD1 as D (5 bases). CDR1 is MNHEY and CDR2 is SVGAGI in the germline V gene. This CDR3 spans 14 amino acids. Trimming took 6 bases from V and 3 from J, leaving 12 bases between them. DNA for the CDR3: TGTGCCAGCAGGGATCGAGACAGCTACAATGAGCAGTTCTTC. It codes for CASRDRDSYNEQFF.

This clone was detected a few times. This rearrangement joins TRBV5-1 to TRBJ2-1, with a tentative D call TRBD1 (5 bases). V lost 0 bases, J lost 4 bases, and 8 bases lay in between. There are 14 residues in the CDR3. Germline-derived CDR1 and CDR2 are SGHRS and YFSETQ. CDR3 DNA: TGCGCCAGCAGCTTGGAGGACAAATACAATGAGCAGTTCTTC. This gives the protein CASSLEDKYNEQFF.

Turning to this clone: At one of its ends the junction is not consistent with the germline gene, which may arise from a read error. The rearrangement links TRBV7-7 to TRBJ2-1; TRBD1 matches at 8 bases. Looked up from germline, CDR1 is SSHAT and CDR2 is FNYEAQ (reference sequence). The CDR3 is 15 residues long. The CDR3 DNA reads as TGTGCTAGCAGCACAGGACAGGGACCTAACAATGAGCAGTTCTTC. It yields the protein CASSTGQGPNNEQFF.

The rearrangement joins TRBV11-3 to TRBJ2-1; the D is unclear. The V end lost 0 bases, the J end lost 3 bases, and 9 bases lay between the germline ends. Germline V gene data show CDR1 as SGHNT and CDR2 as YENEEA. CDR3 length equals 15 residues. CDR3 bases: TGTGCCAGCAGCTTAGACCCTGGAGTCTACAATGAGCAGTTCTTC. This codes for CASSLDPGVYNEQFF.

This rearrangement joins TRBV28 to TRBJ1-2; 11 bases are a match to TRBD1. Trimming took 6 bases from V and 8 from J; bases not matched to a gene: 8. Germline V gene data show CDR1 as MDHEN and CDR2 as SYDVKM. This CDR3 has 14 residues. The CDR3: CASSLDRGPVGYTF. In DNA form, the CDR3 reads TGTGCCAGCAGCTTGGACAGGGGGCCGGTCGGCTACACCTTC.

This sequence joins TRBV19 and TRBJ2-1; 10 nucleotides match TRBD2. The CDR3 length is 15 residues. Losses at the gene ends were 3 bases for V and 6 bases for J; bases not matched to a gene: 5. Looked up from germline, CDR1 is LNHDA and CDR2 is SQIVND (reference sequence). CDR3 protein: CASSIASGRSNEQFF. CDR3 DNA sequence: TGTGCCAGTAGTATTGCTAGCGGGAGATCCAATGAGCAGTTCTTC.

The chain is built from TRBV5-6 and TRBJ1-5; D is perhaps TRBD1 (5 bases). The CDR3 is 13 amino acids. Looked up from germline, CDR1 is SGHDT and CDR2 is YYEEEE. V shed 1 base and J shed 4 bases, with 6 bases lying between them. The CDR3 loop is CASSLRGNQPQHF. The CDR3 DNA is TGTGCCAGCAGCTTGCGGGGGAATCAGCCCCAGCATTTT.

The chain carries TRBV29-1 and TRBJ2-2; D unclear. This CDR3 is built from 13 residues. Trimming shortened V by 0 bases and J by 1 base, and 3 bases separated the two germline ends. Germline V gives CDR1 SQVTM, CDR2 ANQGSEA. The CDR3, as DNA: TGCAGCGTTGAAGATCAGAACACCGGGGAGCTGTTTTTT. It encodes CSVEDQNTGELFF.

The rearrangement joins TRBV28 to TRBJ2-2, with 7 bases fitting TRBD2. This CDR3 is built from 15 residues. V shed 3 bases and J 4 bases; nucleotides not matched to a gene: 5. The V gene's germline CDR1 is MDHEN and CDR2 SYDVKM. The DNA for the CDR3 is TGTGCCAGCAGTTTTACTAGCGTAGGCACCGGGGAGCTGTTTTTT. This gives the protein CASSFTSVGTGELFF.

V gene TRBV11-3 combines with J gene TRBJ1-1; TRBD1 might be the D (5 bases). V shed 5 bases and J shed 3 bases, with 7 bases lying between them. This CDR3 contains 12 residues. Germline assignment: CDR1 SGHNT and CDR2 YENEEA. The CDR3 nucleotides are TGTGCCAGCAGCGCAGGGTACACTGAAGCTTTCTTT. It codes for CASSAGYTEAFF. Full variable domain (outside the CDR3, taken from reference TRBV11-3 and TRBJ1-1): EAGVVQSPRYKIIEKKQPVAFWCNPISGHNTLYWYLQNLGQGPELLIRYENEEAVDDSQLPKDRFSAERLKGVDSTLKIQPAELGDSAVYLCASSAGYTEAFFGQGTRLTVV.